The 21 T cell receptor beta chains reported below all come from one sample, sequenced in a study of blood T cell repertoires in COVID-19. TCRdb's copy holds only in-frame clones and misses some; the assay was immunoSEQ multiplex PCR. The sample yields 100,000 to 150,000 clones, about 89% seen once. The sequenced material came from peripheral blood. Receptor source: a man aged 55 to 70 with COVID-19, enrolled during active disease.

The chain links TRBV7-9 to TRBJ1-1; TRBD1 matches 9 bases. This CDR3 spans 14 amino acids. Germline values: CDR1 SEHNR, CDR2 FQNEAQ (reference sequence). With 3 bases clipped from V and 7 bases from J, the junction kept 6 bases outside the gene matches. Written as DNA, the CDR3 is TGTGCCAGCAGCTTCCACAGGGGGCAAGGTGAAGCTTTCTTT. Translation gives CASSFHRGQGEAFF.

This chain connects TRBV6-5 to TRBJ1-2; 7 bases fit TRBD1. Germline CDR1 and CDR2: MNHEY and SVGAGI. The junction had 14 bases not matched to a gene; V was cut back by 2 bases and J by 8 bases. The length of the CDR3 is 16 residues. This chain's CDR3 is CASSYEGAPVFRGYTF. CDR3 in DNA: TGTGCCAGCAGTTACGAGGGGGCCCCGGTTTTTCGGGGCTACACCTTC.

This chain connects TRBV15 to TRBJ1-1; 7 bases align to TRBD1. V lost 3 bases, J lost 4 bases, and 5 bases stayed unmatched. Germline-derived CDR1 and CDR2 are LNHNV and YYDKDF (reference sequence). This CDR3 is built from 14 residues. The chain's CDR3 is CATSSEGGITEAFF. In DNA form, the CDR3 reads TGTGCCACCAGCAGCGAAGGGGGCATCACTGAAGCTTTCTTT.

The V gene is TRBV3-1 (or the pseudogene TRBV3-2), the J gene TRBJ1-1; a weak D match, TRBD1 (5 bases). CDR3 length equals 18 residues. V was clipped by 0 bases and J by 0 bases, with 17 bases between them. The germline CDR1 and CDR2 sequences are LGHDT and YNNKEL (reference sequence). CDR3 amino acids: CASSQEFRRGLMNTEAFF. The CDR3 DNA follows: TGTGCCAGCAGCCAAGAATTCCGTAGGGGACTCATGAACACTGAAGCTTTCTTT.

CDR3 loop: CASAEAALNTEAFF. The CDR3 DNA follows: TGTGCCAGCGCTGAGGCTGCCTTGAACACTGAAGCTTTCTTT. V gene TRBV6-6 combines with J gene TRBJ1-1; no reliable D call. V was shortened by 8 bases and J by 0 bases, with 13 bases between the two germline ends. Germline assignment: CDR1 MNHNY and CDR2 SVGAGI (reference sequence). The CDR3 contains 14 residues.

The V call is TRBV7-9, the J call TRBJ2-7, with 7 bases fitting TRBD1. J was trimmed by 6 bases and V by 6 bases; bases with no gene match: 8. The CDR3 runs 13 residues. The germline V gene encodes CDR1 SEHNR and CDR2 FQNEAQ (reference sequence). CDR3 in amino acids: CASRPDRASEQYF. Here the CDR3 DNA reads TGTGCCAGCAGACCCGACAGGGCGTCCGAGCAGTACTTC.

The chain carries TRBV7-2 and TRBJ2-3; TRBD2 might be the D (5 bases). Germline CDR1 reads SGHTA; CDR2 reads FQGNSA. Trimming took off 1 base at V and 0 bases at J, with 8 bases between the two ends. The CDR3 runs 15 residues. The CDR3 sequence: CASSLDGESTDTQYF. CDR3 DNA: TGTGCCAGCAGCTTAGACGGGGAGAGCACAGATACGCAGTATTTT.

The chain joins TRBV20-1 to TRBJ2-3, with unresolved D. Between the trimmed V and J ends, which lost 3 bases and 0 bases, there was a span of 10 bases. From germline, CDR1 is DFQATT and CDR2 SNEGSKA (reference sequence). The CDR3 loop spans 14 amino acids. Here the CDR3 reads CSASPVSSTDTQYF. The DNA for the CDR3 is TGCAGTGCTAGTCCCGTTTCTAGCACAGATACGCAGTATTTT.

The chain combines TRBV9 with TRBJ1-4; unclear D gene. V lost 2 bases and J lost 2, with 16 bases in between. Germline-derived CDR1 and CDR2 are SGDLS and YYNGEE. There are 17 residues in the CDR3. The CDR3: CASSVEGTSSTNEKLFF. The CDR3 DNA reads as TGTGCCAGCAGCGTTGAGGGCACCTCGTCGACTAATGAAAAACTGTTTTTT.

This clone turned up a few times. It is unclear where the CDR3 begins or ends on the DNA, so no DNA is shown, and the CDR3 is as TCRdb lists it. This chain joins TRBV12-5 and TRBJ1-5; the table's D call TRBD1 went unverified against the DNA. Both ends counted, the CDR3 spans 21 residues. Germline loops: CDR1 LGHNT, CDR2 FRNRAP. Here the CDR3 reads CASGSTVGQGEIFGSGQPQHF.

The CDR3 loop is CASSAGTGALRSGNTIYF. Written as DNA, the CDR3 is TGTGCCAGCAGCGCCGGGACAGGGGCCCTCCGCTCTGGAAACACCATATATTTT. The rearrangement joins TRBV7-9 to TRBJ1-3, with TRBD1 identical over 10 bases. CDR1 is SEHNR and CDR2 is FQNEAQ in the germline V gene (reference sequence). The CDR3 is made up of 18 amino acids. Trimming cost V 5 bases and J 0 bases; bases outside gene matches: 10. The complete variable domain, with remaining parts taken from reference TRBV7-9 and TRBJ1-3, reads DTGVSQNPRHKITKRGQNVTFRCDPISEHNRLYWYRQTLGQGPEFLTYFQNEAQLEKSRLLSDRFSAERPKGSFSTLEIQRTEQGDSAMYLCASSAGTGALRSGNTIYFGEGSWLTVV.

The rearrangement joins TRBV12-3 or TRBV12-4 to TRBJ1-4; 8 bases are shared with TRBD1. The trim removed 7 bases at V and 15 bases at J, leaving 7 bases unmatched. The CDR3 runs 11 residues. Here the CDR3 DNA reads TGTGCCAGCACCGAAGACAGGGGATTGTTTTTT. Translation gives CASTEDRGLFF.

This chain connects TRBV28 to TRBJ2-5; the match to TRBD2 covers 9 bases. The CDR3 loop spans 14 amino acids. The V gene's germline CDR1 is MDHEN and CDR2 SYDVKM. With V trimmed by 8 bases and J by 1 base, 5 bases remained unmatched. CDR3 nucleotides: TGTGCCAGCCGAACTAGCGGGTTCCAAGAGACCCAGTACTTC. It yields the protein CASRTSGFQETQYF.

The chain employs TRBV14 and TRBJ1-2, with 8 bases matching TRBD1. Looked up from germline, CDR1 is SGHDN and CDR2 is FVKESK. The CDR3 consists of 16 residues. V was pared by 4 bases and J by 8 bases, with 15 bases of the junction left unmatched. CDR3 bases: TGTGCCAGCAGCCGCATCGCAGGGGGCGCGGTTGGGGGCTACACCTTC. Translating it yields CASSRIAGGAVGGYTF.

The V gene is TRBV10-1, the J gene TRBJ2-3; possible D gene TRBD2, 5 bases. The CDR3 runs 13 residues. V lost 4 bases, J lost 6 bases, and 11 bases lay in between. The germline gives CDR1 WNHNN, CDR2 SYGVQD (reference sequence). The CDR3, as DNA: TGCGCCAGCAGTGTGCTAGCCGGGGATACGCAGTATTTT. Translated, it gives CASSVLAGDTQYF.

This clone was seen a handful of times. The rearrangement joins TRBV25-1 to TRBJ2-7; TRBD1 might be the D (7 bases). The V end lost 5 bases, the J end lost 2 bases, and 19 bases lay between the germline ends. The CDR3 contains 16 residues. Per the germline V gene, CDR1 is MGHDK and CDR2 is SYGVNS. Here the CDR3 reads CASSRTQGGLTYEQYF. The CDR3 region has the DNA TGTGCCAGCAGTAGGACCCAGGGGGGCCTGACCTACGAGCAGTACTTC.

This clone was observed a single time. The CDR3, as DNA: TGTGCCAGCAGTTTCATGGGACAACGCTACGAGCAGTACTTC. Its protein is CASSFMGQRYEQYF. The chain uses TRBV28 and TRBJ2-7; perhaps TRBD1 as D (6 bases). The CDR3 runs to 14 residues. Germline CDR1 and CDR2: MDHEN and SYDVKM. V dropped 3 bases and J dropped 3 bases, with 12 bases sitting between them.

CDR3 bases: TGTGCCAGCAGCTTAGTGGGGGAGGTCACCGGGGAGCTGTTTTTT. The encoded protein is CASSLVGEVTGELFF. The chain joins TRBV11-2 to TRBJ2-2; perhaps TRBD2 as D (6 bases). The CDR3 covers 15 residues. Germline V gene data show CDR1 as SGHAT and CDR2 as FQNNGV. With 1 base removed from V and 4 bases from J, the gap between germline ends came to 10 bases.

CDR3 protein: CASSLAPTDGGNTIYF. CDR3 in DNA: TGCGCCAGCAGCTTGGCTCCTACAGACGGTGGAAACACCATATATTTT. This sequence joins TRBV5-1 and TRBJ1-3; D not certain. The V gene's germline CDR1 is SGHRS and CDR2 YFSETQ. This CDR3 is built from 16 residues. V lost 0 bases, J lost 3 bases, and 13 bases lay in between.

The chain is built from TRBV20-1 and TRBJ2-7; D is perhaps TRBD2 (7 bases). The germline V and J ends were trimmed by 7 bases and 5 bases, with 12 bases remaining between them. This CDR3 comprises 11 residues. Germline lookup yields CDR1 DFQATT and CDR2 SNEGSKA (reference sequence). The CDR3 DNA is TGCAGTGTAGGCGGGGGCAACGAGCAGTACTTC. Translating it yields CSVGGGNEQYF.

This chain uses TRBV7-3 with TRBJ1-2; D is possibly TRBD1 (6 bases). The germline V gene has CDR1 SGHTA and CDR2 FQGTGA. This CDR3 comprises 13 residues. V was shortened by 5 bases and J by 8 bases, with 15 bases between the two germline ends. The CDR3 nucleotides read TGTGCCAGCAGCCCGTCTGCAGGACAGGGCTACACCTTC. Its translation: CASSPSAGQGYTF.